This T cell receptor beta chain appears in the sequencing data of a study of T cell changes during pregnancy in multiple sclerosis. This CDR3 is built from 15 residues. Germline V CDR1 and CDR2: WNHNN, SYGVQD (reference sequence). The germline V and J ends were trimmed by 6 bases and 8 bases, with 17 bases remaining between them. Sequencing used immunoSEQ multiplex PCR; TCRdb keeps in-frame clones, though not all of them. The sample has roughly 89,000 clones, 90% to 95% seen once. This sequence originates from a female donor with multiple sclerosis, enrolled in a pregnancy study. The material was peripheral blood, obtained in the first trimester of pregnancy. This chain uses TRBV10-1 with TRBJ1-6; tentatively, D is TRBD1 (6 bases). CDR3: CASSRDTLGHSPLHF. In DNA form, the CDR3 reads TGCGCCAGCAGCCGGGACACCCTGGGACATTCACCCCTCCACTTT.